This T cell receptor beta chain emerged from a study of blood T cell repertoires in COVID-19. In the study overall: The United States, Italy and Spain were the sources of the acute and convalescent COVID-19 samples.

Per the original methods: Amplified reference gene primers provided the basis for estimating nucleated cell counts. Profiling relied on immunoSEQ multiplex PCR, and the TCRdb table lists in-frame clones only, not all of them. The V and J calls and the clone size are those of that table, but D and trimming were determined from the DNA. The sample contains under 200,000 clones, about 85% of which appear only once. The table lists this clone with a count of one. The CDR3 spans 13 residues. Germline CDR1 reads MNHEY; CDR2 reads SVGEGT. Trimming cost V 2 bases and J 5 bases, with 9 bases left between them.

This chain joins TRBV6-2 or TRBV6-3 and TRBJ1-2; the D is unclear. This receptor was taken from a woman aged 80 or older with acute or convalescent COVID-19. The sequencing input was peripheral blood. CDR3 region: CASSYLSVYGYTF. CDR3 coding DNA: TGTGCCAGCAGTTACCTTTCCGTATATGGCTACACCTTC.